There are a few counts of the clone carrying this TCR beta chain. This CDR3 spans 14 amino acids. In germline, CDR1 is MNHEY, CDR2 SVGAGI. The V and J ends lost 6 bases and 0 bases respectively, with 12 bases between them. The source of the sample is a study of blood T cell repertoires in COVID-19. Study details: COVID-19 samples from acute and convalescent phases originated in the United States, Italy and Spain. The analysed material was cDNA or gDNA that came from T cells, B-cell-depleted T cells, or PBMCs.

As originally analysed: Estimation of nucleated cell counts was performed using reference gene primer amplification. Sequenced by immunoSEQ multiplex PCR; TCRdb stores in-frame clones only, minus some. V and J calls and clone size are given by that table; D and trimming were obtained from the DNA. The table has about 180,000 clones, around 77% seen once; the top ten hold about 6.5%. The clonotype was recovered from a man aged 70 or older with active or convalescent COVID-19. The V and J genes are TRBV6-5 and TRBJ2-7; the D is unclear. Material: peripheral blood. CDR3 bases: TGTGCCAGCAGGGGCAGCTTTACCTCCTACGAGCAGTACTTC. It codes for CASRGSFTSYEQYF.